The clone carrying this T cell receptor (beta chain) has a handful of counts. The target antigen is unknown. The source of the sample is a study of CD8+ T cells in alopecia areata. General study points: Scalp specimens additionally yield sequences from normal skin's resident alphabeta T cells.

Both peripheral blood and punch biopsies of lesional scalp skin were obtained from patients who had alopecia areata. T lymphocytes (CD4+ and CD8+) were sorted from PBMCs. RNA extraction was followed by reverse transcription into cDNA, which acted as the sequencing template. Using immunoSEQ multiplex PCR, the repertoire was profiled, and TCRdb retains in-frame clones only, with some absent. This sample yields about 110,000 clones, of which over 55% are seen a single time; roughly 25% belongs to the top ten. The clonotype comes from a human donor with alopecia areata. Sample: NKG2D-low CD8+ T cells sorted from blood.

The CDR3 bases are TGCGCCAGCAGGAAGGACAGCCTCCGAGGAGCTTTCTTT. This encodes CASRKDSLRGAFF. The chain carries TRBV23-1 and TRBJ1-1; tentatively, D is TRBD1 (6 bases). TRBV23-1 is filed as an ORF, its function uncertain. The CDR3 sequence is 13 residues long. V was cut by 6 bases and J by 10 bases, with 18 bases left in between.